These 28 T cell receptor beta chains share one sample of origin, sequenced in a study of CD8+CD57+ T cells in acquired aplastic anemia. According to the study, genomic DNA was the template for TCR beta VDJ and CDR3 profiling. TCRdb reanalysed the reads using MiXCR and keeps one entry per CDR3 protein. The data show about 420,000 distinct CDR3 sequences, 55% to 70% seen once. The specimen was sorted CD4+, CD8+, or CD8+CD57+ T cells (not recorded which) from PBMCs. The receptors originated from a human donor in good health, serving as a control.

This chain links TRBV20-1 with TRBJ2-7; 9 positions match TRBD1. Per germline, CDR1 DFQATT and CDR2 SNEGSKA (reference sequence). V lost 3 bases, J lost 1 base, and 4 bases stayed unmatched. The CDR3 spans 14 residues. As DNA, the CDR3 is TGCAGTGCTAGCCGGACAGGGGCGTCCTACGAGCAGTACTTC. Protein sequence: CSASRTGASYEQYF.

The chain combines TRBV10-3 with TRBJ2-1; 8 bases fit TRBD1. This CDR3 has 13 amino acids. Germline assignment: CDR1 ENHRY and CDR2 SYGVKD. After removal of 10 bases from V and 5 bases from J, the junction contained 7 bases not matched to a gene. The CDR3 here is CATISTGDNEQFF. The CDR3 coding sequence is TGTGCCACCATCTCGACAGGGGACAATGAGCAGTTCTTC.

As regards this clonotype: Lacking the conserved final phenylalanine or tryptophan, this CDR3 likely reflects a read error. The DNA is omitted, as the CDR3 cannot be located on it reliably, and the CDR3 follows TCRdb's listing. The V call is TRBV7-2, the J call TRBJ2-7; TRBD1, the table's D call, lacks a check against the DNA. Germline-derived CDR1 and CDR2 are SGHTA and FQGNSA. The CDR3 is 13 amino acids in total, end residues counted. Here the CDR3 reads CASSRGGGNEQRA.

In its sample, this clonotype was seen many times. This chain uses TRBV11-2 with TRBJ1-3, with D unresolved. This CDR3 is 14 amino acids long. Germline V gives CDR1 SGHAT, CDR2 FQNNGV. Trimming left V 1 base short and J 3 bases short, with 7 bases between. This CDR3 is CASSLGGYGNTIYF. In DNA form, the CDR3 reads TGTGCCAGCAGCTTAGGAGGGTATGGAAACACCATATATTTT. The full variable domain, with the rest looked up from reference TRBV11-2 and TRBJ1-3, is EAGVAQSPRYKIIEKRQSVAFWCNPISGHATLYWYQQILGQGPKLLIQFQNNGVVDDSQLPKDRFSAERLKGVDSTLKIQPAKLEDSAVYLCASSLGGYGNTIYFGEGSWLTVV.

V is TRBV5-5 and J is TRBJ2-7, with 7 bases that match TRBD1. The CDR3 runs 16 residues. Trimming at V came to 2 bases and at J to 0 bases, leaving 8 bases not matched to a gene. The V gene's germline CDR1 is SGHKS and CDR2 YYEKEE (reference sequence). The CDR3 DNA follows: TGTGCCAGCAGCTTAGGGCCCTGGACAGGCTCCTACGAGCAGTACTTC. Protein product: CASSLGPWTGSYEQYF.

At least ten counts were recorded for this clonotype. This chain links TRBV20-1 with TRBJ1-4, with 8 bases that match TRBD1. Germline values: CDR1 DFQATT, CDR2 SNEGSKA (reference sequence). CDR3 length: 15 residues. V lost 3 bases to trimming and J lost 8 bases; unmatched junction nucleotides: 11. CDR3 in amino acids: CSASRANRGFEKLFF. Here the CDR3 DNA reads TGCAGTGCTAGCAGGGCGAACAGGGGGTTCGAAAAACTGTTTTTT.

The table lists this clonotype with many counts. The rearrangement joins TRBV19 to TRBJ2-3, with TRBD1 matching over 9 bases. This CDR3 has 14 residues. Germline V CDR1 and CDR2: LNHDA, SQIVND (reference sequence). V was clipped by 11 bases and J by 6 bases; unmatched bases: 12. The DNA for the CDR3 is TGTGCCTCCTCCGGGACAGGGCCCGTGGATACGCAGTATTTT. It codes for CASSGTGPVDTQYF.

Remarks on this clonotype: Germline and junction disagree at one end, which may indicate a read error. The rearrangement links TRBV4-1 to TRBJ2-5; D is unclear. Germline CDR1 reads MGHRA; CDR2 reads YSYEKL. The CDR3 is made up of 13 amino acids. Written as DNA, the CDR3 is TGCGCCGGCAGCTTTGGGGTCCAAGAGACCCAGTACTTC. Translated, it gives CAGSFGVQETQYF.

CDR3 in DNA: TGTGCCAGCAGCTTAGTAGTCGGAACAGGCGTCTATGGCTACACCTTC. It encodes CASSLVVGTGVYGYTF. V gene TRBV11-1 combines with J gene TRBJ1-2; weak D call: TRBD1 (5 bases). Trimming removed 1 base from V and 4 bases from J, with 16 bases in between. The CDR3 is 16 residues long. In germline, CDR1 is SGHAT, CDR2 FQDESV (reference sequence). The full variable domain, with the rest looked up from reference TRBV11-1 and TRBJ1-2, is EAEVAQSPRYKITEKSQAVAFWCDPISGHATLYWYRQILGQGPELLVQFQDESVVDDSQLPKDRFSAERLKGVDSTLKIQPAELGDSAMYLCASSLVVGTGVYGYTFGSGTRLTVV.

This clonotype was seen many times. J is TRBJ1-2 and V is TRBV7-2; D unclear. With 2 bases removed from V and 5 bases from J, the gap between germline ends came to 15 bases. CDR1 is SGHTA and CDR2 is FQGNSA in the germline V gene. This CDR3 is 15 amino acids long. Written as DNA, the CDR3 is TGTGCCAGCAGCTTAACCCCTACGGGGTTATATGGCTACACCTTC. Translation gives CASSLTPTGLYGYTF.

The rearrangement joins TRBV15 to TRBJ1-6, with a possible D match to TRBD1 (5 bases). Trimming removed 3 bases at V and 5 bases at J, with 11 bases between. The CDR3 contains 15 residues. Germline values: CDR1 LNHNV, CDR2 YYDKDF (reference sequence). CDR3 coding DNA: TGTGCCACCAGCAGGGAGACAGCCAATAATTCACCCCTCCACTTT. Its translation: CATSRETANNSPLHF.

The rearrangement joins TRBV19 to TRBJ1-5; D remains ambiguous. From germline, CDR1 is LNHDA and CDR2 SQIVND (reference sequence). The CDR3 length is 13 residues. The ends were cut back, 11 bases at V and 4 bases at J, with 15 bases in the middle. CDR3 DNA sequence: TGTGCCTGTCGGTCAGTTCAAAATCAGCCCCAGCATTTT. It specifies CACRSVQNQPQHF.

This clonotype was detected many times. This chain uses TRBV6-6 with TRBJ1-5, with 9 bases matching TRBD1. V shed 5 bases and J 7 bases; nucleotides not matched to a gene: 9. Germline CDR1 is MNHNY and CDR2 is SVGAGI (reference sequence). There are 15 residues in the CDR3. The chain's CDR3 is CASSPQQGAGQPQHF. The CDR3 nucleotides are TGTGCCAGCAGTCCCCAACAGGGGGCGGGGCAGCCCCAGCATTTT.

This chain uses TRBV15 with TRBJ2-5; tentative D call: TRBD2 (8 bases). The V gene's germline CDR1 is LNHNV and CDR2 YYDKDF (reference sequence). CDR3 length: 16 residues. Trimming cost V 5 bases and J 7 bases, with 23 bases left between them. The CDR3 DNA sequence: TGTGCCACCAGCCAGGGGGGGACGAGCGGGGGTGGGACCCAGTACTTC. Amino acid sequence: CATSQGGTSGGGTQYF.

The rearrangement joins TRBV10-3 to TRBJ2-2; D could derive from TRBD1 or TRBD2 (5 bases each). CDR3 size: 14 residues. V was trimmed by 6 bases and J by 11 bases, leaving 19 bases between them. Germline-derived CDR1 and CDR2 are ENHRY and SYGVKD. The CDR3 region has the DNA TGTGCCATCAGCTGGGGAGAGGGGAACACTGAGCTGTTTTTT. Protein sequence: CAISWGEGNTELFF.

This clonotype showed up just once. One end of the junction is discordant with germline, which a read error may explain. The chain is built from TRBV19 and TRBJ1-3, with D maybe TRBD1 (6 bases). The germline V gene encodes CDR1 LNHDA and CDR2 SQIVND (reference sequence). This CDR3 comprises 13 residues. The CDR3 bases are TGTGCCAGTCGGACAGTCTCTGGAAACACCATATACTTT. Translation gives CASRTVSGNTIYF.

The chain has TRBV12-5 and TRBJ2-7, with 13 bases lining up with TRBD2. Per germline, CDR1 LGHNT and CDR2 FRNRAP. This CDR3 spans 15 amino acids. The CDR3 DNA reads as TGTGCCAGTAGTCTAGGGACTAGCGGGGCCTACGAGCAGTACTTC. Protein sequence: CASSLGTSGAYEQYF.

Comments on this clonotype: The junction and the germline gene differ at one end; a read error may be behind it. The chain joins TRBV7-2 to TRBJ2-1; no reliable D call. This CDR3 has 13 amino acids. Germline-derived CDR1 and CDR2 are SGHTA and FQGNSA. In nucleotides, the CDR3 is TGTGCCAGCAGAGTCAGTAACTATGATGAGCCGTTCTTC. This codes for CASRVSNYDEPFF.

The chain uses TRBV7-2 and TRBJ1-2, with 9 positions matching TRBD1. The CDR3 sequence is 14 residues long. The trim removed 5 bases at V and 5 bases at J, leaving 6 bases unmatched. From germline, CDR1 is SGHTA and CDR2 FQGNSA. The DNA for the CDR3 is TGTGCCAGCAGCCACCGGGACAGGGAGTATGGCTACACCTTC. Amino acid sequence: CASSHRDREYGYTF.

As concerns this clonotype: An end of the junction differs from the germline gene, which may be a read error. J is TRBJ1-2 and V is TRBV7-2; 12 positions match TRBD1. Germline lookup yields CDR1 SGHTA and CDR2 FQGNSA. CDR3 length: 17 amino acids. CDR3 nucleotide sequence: TGCGCCAGCAGCTTAGAAACCGGGACAGGGGGCGAGAATGGCTACACCTTC. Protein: CASSLETGTGGENGYTF.

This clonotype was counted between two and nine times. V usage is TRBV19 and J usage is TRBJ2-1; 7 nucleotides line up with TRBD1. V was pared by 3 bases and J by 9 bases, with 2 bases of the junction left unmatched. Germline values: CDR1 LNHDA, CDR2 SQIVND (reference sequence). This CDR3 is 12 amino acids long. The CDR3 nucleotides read TGTGCCAGTAGTATCCCAGGGGGTGAGCAGTTCTTC. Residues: CASSIPGGEQFF.

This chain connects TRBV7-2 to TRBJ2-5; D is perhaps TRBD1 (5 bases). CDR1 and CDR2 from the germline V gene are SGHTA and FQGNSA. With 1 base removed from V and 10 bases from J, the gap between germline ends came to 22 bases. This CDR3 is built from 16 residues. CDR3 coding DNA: TGTGCCAGCAGCTTAGGAGCAGGGTCAGAATCACCCCTCCAGTACTTC. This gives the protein CASSLGAGSESPLQYF.

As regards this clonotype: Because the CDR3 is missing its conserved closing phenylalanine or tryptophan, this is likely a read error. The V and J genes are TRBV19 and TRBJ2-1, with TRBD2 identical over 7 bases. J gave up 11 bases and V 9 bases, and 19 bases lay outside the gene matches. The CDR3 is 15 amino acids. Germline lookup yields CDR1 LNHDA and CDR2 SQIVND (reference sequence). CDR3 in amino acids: CASSLWDYSSHQQFV. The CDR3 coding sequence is TGTGCCAGCAGTTTATGGGACTACTCCTCCCATCAGCAGTTCGTC.

CDR3 protein: CASSAIGLTQYF. The DNA of the CDR3 is TGTGCCAGCAGTGCTATTGGGCTCACGCAGTATTTT. This sequence joins TRBV12-3 or TRBV12-4 and TRBJ2-3; D gene unclear. Deletions cut 5 bases from V and 9 bases from J, with 12 bases between. The CDR3 covers 12 residues.

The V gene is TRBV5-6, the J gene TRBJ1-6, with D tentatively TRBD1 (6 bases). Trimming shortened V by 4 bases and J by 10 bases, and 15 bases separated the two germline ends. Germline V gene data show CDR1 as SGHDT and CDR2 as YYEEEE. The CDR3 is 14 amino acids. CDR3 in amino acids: CASSLRTAGSPLHF. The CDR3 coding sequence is TGTGCCAGCAGCCTACGGACAGCTGGATCACCCCTCCACTTT.

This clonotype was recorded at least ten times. CDR3 nucleotide sequence: TGCAGCGTCGGACAGGGGGCCGGGGAGCTGTTTTTT. It encodes CSVGQGAGELFF. The chain employs TRBV29-1 and TRBJ2-2; 10 bases map to TRBD1. The germline V gene has CDR1 SQVTM and CDR2 ANQGSEA. The CDR3 runs 12 residues. J was trimmed by 6 bases and V by 6 bases; bases with no gene match: 1.

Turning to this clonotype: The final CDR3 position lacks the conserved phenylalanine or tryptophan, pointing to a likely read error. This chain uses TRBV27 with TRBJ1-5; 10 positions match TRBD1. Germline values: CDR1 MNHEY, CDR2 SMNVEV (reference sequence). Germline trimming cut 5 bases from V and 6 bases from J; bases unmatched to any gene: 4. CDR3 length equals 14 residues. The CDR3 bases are TGTGCCAGCAGTAAGGGACAGGGGCCTCAGCCCCAGCATTTG. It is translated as CASSKGQGPQPQHL.

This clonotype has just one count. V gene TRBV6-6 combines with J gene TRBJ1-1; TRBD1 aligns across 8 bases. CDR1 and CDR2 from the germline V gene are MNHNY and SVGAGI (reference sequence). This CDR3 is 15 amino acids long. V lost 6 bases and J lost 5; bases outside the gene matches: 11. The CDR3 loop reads CASRLPTGVGTEAFF. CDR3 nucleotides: TGTGCCAGCAGGCTACCGACAGGGGTAGGGACTGAAGCTTTCTTT.